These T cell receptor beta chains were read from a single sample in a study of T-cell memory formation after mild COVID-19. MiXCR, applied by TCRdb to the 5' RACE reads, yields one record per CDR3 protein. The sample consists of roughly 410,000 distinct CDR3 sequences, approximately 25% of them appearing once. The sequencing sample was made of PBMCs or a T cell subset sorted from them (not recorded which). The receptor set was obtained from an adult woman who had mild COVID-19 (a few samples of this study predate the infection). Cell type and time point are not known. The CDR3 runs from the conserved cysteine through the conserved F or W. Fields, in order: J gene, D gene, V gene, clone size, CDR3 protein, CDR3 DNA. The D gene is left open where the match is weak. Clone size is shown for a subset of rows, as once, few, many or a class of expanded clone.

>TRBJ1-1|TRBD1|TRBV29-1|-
CSSTLDRGLTHNTEAFF
TGCAGCTCCACTCTAGACAGGGGGTTAACCCACAACACTGAAGCTTTCTTT
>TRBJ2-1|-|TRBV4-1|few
CASSQEAPSSYNEQFF
TGCGCCAGCAGCCAAGAAGCGCCGAGCTCCTACAATGAGCAGTTCTTC
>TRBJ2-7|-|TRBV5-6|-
CASSYRDAYEQYF
TGTGCCAGCAGCTACAGGGATGCCTACGAGCAGTACTTC
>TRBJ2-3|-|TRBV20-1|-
CSAQKTEDTQYF
TGCAGTGCACAAAAGACTGAAGATACGCAGTATTTT
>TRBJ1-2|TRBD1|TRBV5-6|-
CASSLRDRVYGYTF
TGTGCCAGCAGCCTCCGGGACAGGGTATATGGCTACACCTTC
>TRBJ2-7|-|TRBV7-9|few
CASSPTGTVTYEQYF
TGTGCCAGCAGCCCAACCGGGACTGTGACCTACGAGCAGTACTTC
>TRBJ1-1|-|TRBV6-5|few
CASSYWNRGNTEAFF
TGTGCCAGCAGTTACTGGAACCGGGGGAACACTGAAGCTTTCTTT
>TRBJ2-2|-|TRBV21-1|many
CASSKAGYRGNTGELFF
TGTGCCAGCAGCAAGGCCGGTTATCGGGGTAACACCGGGGAGCTGTTTTTT
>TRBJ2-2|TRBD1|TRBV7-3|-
CASSLLGPGTGELFF
TGTGCCAGCAGCTTACTCGGCCCGGGGACAGGCGAGCTGTTTTTT
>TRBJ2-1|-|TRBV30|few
CAWSARWGPWVGVKNEQFF
TGTGCCTGGAGCGCTAGGTGGGGACCTTGGGTTGGGGTTAAGAATGAGCAGTTCTTC
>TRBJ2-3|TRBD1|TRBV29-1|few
CSGGQGFTDTQYF
TGCAGCGGGGGACAGGGGTTTACAGATACGCAGTATTTT
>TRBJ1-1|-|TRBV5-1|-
CASSLRADSEAFF
TGCGCCAGCAGCTTGAGGGCGGATAGTGAAGCTTTCTTT
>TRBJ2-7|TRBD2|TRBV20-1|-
CSAQETSGIIYEQYF
TGCAGTGCTCAGGAGACTAGCGGGATTATCTACGAGCAGTACTTC
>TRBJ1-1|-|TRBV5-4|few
CASSLRGAGMNTEAFF
TGTGCCAGCAGCTTGAGAGGGGCGGGGATGAACACTGAAGCTTTCTTT
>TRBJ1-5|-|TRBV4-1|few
CASSQGTTEQPQHF
TGCGCCAGCAGCCAAGGGACAACCGAGCAGCCCCAGCATTTT
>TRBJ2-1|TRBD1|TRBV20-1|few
CSASDGQGAGELDNEQFF
TGCAGTGCTAGTGATGGACAGGGGGCGGGTGAGTTGGACAATGAGCAGTTCTTC
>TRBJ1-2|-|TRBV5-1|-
CASSKPTDTNYGYTF
TGCGCCAGCAGCAAACCGACAGACACTAACTATGGCTACACCTTC